This T cell receptor beta chain comes out of a study of vaccination effects on CD4 cells after COVID-19. Study as a whole: The cohort was immunized with two doses of either the BNT162b2 or mRNA-1273 vaccine. Sample donation by two convalescent patients took place 16 days and one week before vaccination.

Culture lasted roughly eleven days before CD4+ T cell isolation. Cells had half their medium changed to IL-2 medium on days 3 and 7. General observations from the study: Small numbers of convalescent patients limited the study. It also lacked early post-infection timepoints.

V shed 7 bases and J shed 0 bases, with 14 bases lying between them. Germline-derived CDR1 and CDR2 are WSHSY and SAAADI. The CDR3 is made up of 15 amino acids. Sequenced by immunoSEQ multiplex PCR; TCRdb stores in-frame clones only, minus some. The sample carries some 50,000 clones, approximately 74% recorded once. As concerns this clone: What it binds is unknown.

The sequencing used CD4+ T cells from PBMCs cultured without peptide, collected before COVID-19 vaccination. The TCR sequence derives from a human donor who had a prior SARS-CoV-2 infection. The chain has TRBV10-2 and TRBJ2-3; D possibly corresponds to TRBD2 (6 bases). The CDR3: CASKSVGGSTDTQYF. CDR3 nucleotides: TGCGCCAGCAAGTCAGTCGGGGGTAGCACAGATACGCAGTATTTT.